This T cell receptor (beta chain) was identified in a study of blood T cell repertoires in COVID-19. Turning to the study itself: Sample material is recorded as cDNA or gDNA derived from T cells, B-cell-depleted T cells, or PBMCs.

V shed 5 bases, J shed 0 bases, and the junction held 6 bases outside the gene matches. Germline loops: CDR1 LNHDA, CDR2 SQIVND (reference sequence). The CDR3 runs to 15 residues. This clone appeared once. As processed by the authors: Amplifying reference gene primers gave estimates of nucleated cell counts. Data came from immunoSEQ multiplex PCR; TCRdb stores just in-frame clones and leaves some out. The DNA was the basis for D and trimming; V, J and clone size are from that table. Of 230,000 or so clones listed, about 91% are singletons. The sequenced sample consisted of PBMCs or T cells enriched from blood (not recorded which). This clonotype was obtained from a woman between 45 and 65 years old with acute COVID-19. The rearrangement joins TRBV19 to TRBJ1-1; 7 positions agree with TRBD1. CDR3 sequence: CASSALQGLNTEAFF. CDR3 DNA: TGTGCCAGTAGTGCCTTACAGGGGTTGAACACTGAAGCTTTCTTT. Based on the CDR3 plus reference TRBV19 and TRBJ1-1, the full variable domain is DGGITQSPKYLFRKEGQNVTLSCEQNLNHDAMYWYRQDPGQGLRLIYYSQIVNDFQKGDIAEGYSVSREKKESFPLTVTSAQKNPTAFYLCASSALQGLNTEAFFGQGTRLTVV.